The source of this TCR beta chain is a study of T cell responses to AZD1222 COVID-19 vaccine. Study-level findings and limits: Donors were mostly white British, more females; clonal diversity possibly underestimated.

The data were produced by immunoSEQ multiplex PCR, yet TCRdb's version contains in-frame clones alone and is incomplete. The sample contains just over 90,000 clones, roughly nine tenths of which appear only once. Trimming pared 4 bases from V and 8 bases from J, leaving 17 bases between. Germline assignment: CDR1 MNHEY and CDR2 SMNVEV (reference sequence). The CDR3 has 14 amino acids. As concerns this clone: Antigen: not known.

The sequences come from peripheral blood, collected 28 days after the second AZD1222 dose. This clonotype was obtained from an adult who received the AZD1222 COVID-19 vaccine. The chain has TRBV27 and TRBJ1-2; D is ambiguous. CDR3 in amino acids: CASSYRPMSDGYTF. CDR3 coding DNA: TGTGCCAGCAGTTACCGGCCAATGAGCGACGGCTACACCTTC.